This is a list of T cell receptor beta chains from one sample in a study of shared clonotypes between healthy human individuals. This table comes from immunoSEQ multiplex PCR, and its TCRdb copy is limited to in-frame clones, with some not included. Here the sample spans some 2,000,000 clones, approximately 94% being singletons. Source material: naive CD8+ T cells sorted from blood. These receptors all come from a man aged 18-30 years in good health. Both conserved end residues are part of each CDR3. D genes are given only for firm matches. Rows give clone size only sometimes, using once, few, many, or a class for an expanded clone.

TRBV30	NA	TRBJ1-2	NA	TGTGCCTGGTACGGGACTTTGGGCTACACCTTC	CAWYGTLGYTF
TRBV5-4	NA	TRBJ2-1	NA	TGTGCCAGCAGCTTGGGTGTGAATGAGCAGTTCTTC	CASSLGVNEQFF
TRBV4-2	TRBD2	TRBJ2-1	few	TGTGCCAGCAGCCAAGGACTAGCGAATGAGCAGTTCTTC	CASSQGLANEQFF
TRBV6-6	NA	TRBJ1-2	NA	TGTGCCAGCAGTTACTCAAGAGGCTACACCTTC	CASSYSRGYTF
TRBV19	NA	TRBJ1-5	NA	TGTGCCAGTAGTATATTGTTTAGCAATCAGCCCCAGCATTTT	CASSILFSNQPQHF
TRBV19	NA	TRBJ2-7	NA	TGTGCCAGTAGTCCGGCGAGAGGCTACGAGCAGTACTTC	CASSPARGYEQYF
TRBV28	NA	TRBJ2-3	NA	TGTGCCAGCAGTTTGGATCCAGGACAGAGCACAGATACGCAGTATTTT	CASSLDPGQSTDTQYF
TRBV6-5	NA	TRBJ1-1	NA	TGTGCCAGCAGTTACTCGACATACGCTGAAGCTTTCTTT	CASSYSTYAEAFF
TRBV6-1	TRBD2	TRBJ2-1	once	TGTGCCAGCAGTGAAATGGGACTAGATTACAATGAGCAGTTCTTC	CASSEMGLDYNEQFF
TRBV7-6	NA	TRBJ2-5	NA	TGTGCCAGCAGCTTAGTTCAACAGGCCTTCCAAGAGACCCAGTACTTC	CASSLVQQAFQETQYF
TRBV5-1	NA	TRBJ2-1	once	TGCGCCAGCAGCTTAAGCCATGAGCAGTTCTTC	CASSLSHEQFF
TRBV7-9	NA	TRBJ2-1	NA	TGTGCCAGCTCCCGAGGAGGGTTCAATGAGCAGTTCTTC	CASSRGGFNEQFF
TRBV28	NA	TRBJ1-1	NA	TGTGCCAGCAGAAATACTGGGGGGTTGAACACTGAAGCTTTCTTT	CASRNTGGLNTEAFF
TRBV5-6	TRBD2	TRBJ2-7	NA	TGTGCCAGCAGCTTGGGTGCGGGGGGTGAAGAGCAGTACTTC	CASSLGAGGEEQYF
TRBV5-1	NA	TRBJ1-4	NA	TGCGCCAGTTTCGGGGATTCAGAGGAAAAACTGTTTTTT	CASFGDSEEKLFF
TRBV13	NA	TRBJ2-3	once	TGTGCCAGCAGCTTAAGACCTAATACGCAGTATTTT	CASSLRPNTQYF
TRBV7-6	NA	TRBJ2-1	NA	TGTGCCAGCAGCCCGTCAGCGGGTCCAAACCCCTACAATGAGCAGTTCTTC	CASSPSAGPNPYNEQFF
TRBV5-4	NA	TRBJ1-1	NA	TGTGCCAGCAGCTTGAGCGGCATGAACACTGAAGCTTTCTTT	CASSLSGMNTEAFF
TRBV30	NA	TRBJ1-3	NA	TGTGCCTGGAATCCAGTTGTGGGAAACACCATATATTTT	CAWNPVVGNTIYF
TRBV5-1	TRBD1	TRBJ1-6	NA	TGCGCCAGCAGCTTAAACCGGGACAGTTATTCACCCCTCCACTTT	CASSLNRDSYSPLHF
TRBV6-1	NA	TRBJ2-7	NA	TGTGCCAGCAGTGAAGCGTTGGCAGGGAGCCACGAGCAGTACTTC	CASSEALAGSHEQYF
TRBV5-4	NA	TRBJ1-3	NA	TGTGCCAGCAGCCGCCGAGGGGCGTCCGGAAACACCATATATTTT	CASSRRGASGNTIYF
TRBV9	NA	TRBJ1-3	NA	TGTGCCAGCAGCGTATTTGAGACAGCCTCTGGAAACACCATATATTTT	CASSVFETASGNTIYF
TRBV11-2	NA	TRBJ2-7	NA	TGTGCCAGCAGCTTAGCAGGACTACCAACCTACGAGCAGTACTTC	CASSLAGLPTYEQYF
TRBV6-5	NA	TRBJ1-6	NA	TGTGCCAGCAGTTACGAGGCAGTGGCCCAATCACCCCTCCACTTT	CASSYEAVAQSPLHF
TRBV4-1	NA	TRBJ2-7	NA	TGCGCCAGCAGCCTGGGGGGTTACGAGCAGTACTTC	CASSLGGYEQYF
TRBV4-2	TRBD2	TRBJ2-7	NA	TGTGCCAGCAGCCCCCCCGTTAGTAGCGGGGGTTACGAGCAGTACTTC	CASSPPVSSGGYEQYF
TRBV6-6	NA	TRBJ2-7	NA	TGTGCCAGCAGTTACTCGAAGGGACAAACCTACGAGCAGTACTTC	CASSYSKGQTYEQYF
TRBV11-2	NA	TRBJ2-1	NA	TGTGCCAGCAGCTTATATGGGGGTGGTGTTGAGCAGTTCTTC	CASSLYGGGVEQFF
TRBV4-1	TRBD1	TRBJ1-2	NA	TGCGCCAGCAGCCTCATACAGGGGGCTGTTAATGGCTACACCTTC	CASSLIQGAVNGYTF
TRBV25-1	NA	TRBJ1-1	NA	TGTGCCAGCAGGAGTACAGGGAACACTGAAGCTTTCTTT	CASRSTGNTEAFF
TRBV25-1	TRBD1	TRBJ2-7	NA	TGTGCCAGCAGTGTAGGGACAGGGCCCTCCTACGAGCAGTACTTC	CASSVGTGPSYEQYF
TRBV25-1	NA	TRBJ1-6	NA	TGTGCCAGCAGTCCTCCGATCGGCCTGGGTTCACCCCTCCACTTT	CASSPPIGLGSPLHF
TRBV27	NA	TRBJ2-7	NA	TGTGCCAGCAGTCCCGGGGCTGAAATCTACGAGCAGTACTTC	CASSPGAEIYEQYF
TRBV28	NA	TRBJ1-1	once	TGTGCCAGCAGTTTAAGGGTGTCGGGGACTGAAGCTTTCTTT	CASSLRVSGTEAFF
TRBV5-6	TRBD2	TRBJ2-3	once	TGTGCCAGCAGTCCTAGCGGGGGGCAGCCAGATACGCAGTATTTT	CASSPSGGQPDTQYF
TRBV27	NA	TRBJ2-7	NA	TGTGCCAGCAGTTTATACTCCGGGGGAGTACTCGAGCAGTACTTC	CASSLYSGGVLEQYF
TRBV4-1	NA	TRBJ1-1	NA	TGCGCCAGCAGCCAAGTATCGGGAACTGAAGCTTTCTTT	CASSQVSGTEAFF
TRBV5-1	TRBD1	TRBJ1-2	NA	TGCGCCAGCAGCTTGCAGGCAGGGGGTGGCTACACCTTC	CASSLQAGGGYTF
TRBV4-1	NA	TRBJ1-2	NA	TGCGCCAGCACCGGCCCACAGGGAGGCTATGGCTACACCTTC	CASTGPQGGYGYTF
TRBV30	NA	TRBJ2-2	NA	TGTGCCTGGACCCCAATTGGGGTGATAATAAACACCGGGGAGCTGTTTTTT	CAWTPIGVIINTGELFF
TRBV11-2	NA	TRBJ2-1	NA	TGTGCCAGCAGCTTAGTTTGGCTAGGGGCCGATGAGCAGTTCTTC	CASSLVWLGADEQFF
TRBV5-1	NA	TRBJ1-2	NA	TGCGCCAGCAGCTACACGGCGGGAACCGATGGCTACACCTTC	CASSYTAGTDGYTF
TRBV10-3	NA	TRBJ2-7	NA	TGTGCCATCAGTGGGGGAGCAGGGTACGAGCAGTACTTC	CAISGGAGYEQYF
TRBV2	NA	TRBJ2-7	NA	TGTGCCAGCATAGGACAAGGCTACGAGCAGTACTTC	CASIGQGYEQYF
TRBV27	NA	TRBJ2-3	NA	TGTGCCAGCAGTTTATTACAGGGTGTAGATACGCAGTATTTT	CASSLLQGVDTQYF
TRBV4-3	NA	TRBJ1-3	NA	TGCGCCAGCAGCCAAGATTTAGGGGAGATCCTGGGAAACACCATATATTTT	CASSQDLGEILGNTIYF
TRBV7-3	NA	TRBJ2-7	NA	TGTGCCAGCAGCTTAACTGGGGGGTTCGACGAGCAGTACTTC	CASSLTGGFDEQYF
TRBV2	NA	TRBJ2-5	NA	TGTGCCAGCAGTGTTGACACTCCAGAGACCCAGTACTTC	CASSVDTPETQYF
TRBV15	NA	TRBJ2-1	NA	TGTGCCACCAGCAGAGAGCGGAGGGGCGAGGGGTTCTTC	CATSRERRGEGFF
TRBV6-1	TRBD1	TRBJ1-2	NA	TGTGCCAGCAGTCCTCGGACAGGGCACTATGGCTACACCTTC	CASSPRTGHYGYTF
TRBV7-9	TRBD1	TRBJ2-7	NA	TGTGCCAGCAGCCAAGGGACAGGGGGCCCCTACGAGCAGTACTTC	CASSQGTGGPYEQYF
TRBV6-6	NA	TRBJ2-3	NA	TGTGCCAGCGGACCCGGGTCTTCCACAGATACGCAGTATTTT	CASGPGSSTDTQYF